These T cell receptor beta chains were read from a single sample in a study of blood T cell repertoires in COVID-19. Profiling relied on immunoSEQ multiplex PCR, and the TCRdb table lists in-frame clones only, not all of them. The data hold 150,000 to 200,000 clones, with around 84% observed a single time. The sequencing sample was made of peripheral blood. These receptors all come from a woman in her 70s with COVID-19, enrolled during active disease. Both conserved end residues are part of each CDR3. A D gene is named only where the DNA matches it firmly. Clone size is given for some rows only: seen once, a few or many times, or a class if the clone is expanded.

abundance: NA
j_gene: TRBJ2-5
len: 16
v_gene: TRBV7-9
d_gene: TRBD2
CDR3nt: TGTGCCAGCAGCTTCAGAGCGGGAGGATATCAAGAGACCCAGTACTTC
CDR3aa: CASSFRAGGYQETQYF

abundance: few
j_gene: TRBJ1-1
len: 13
v_gene: TRBV29-1
d_gene: NA
CDR3nt: TGCAGCGTTGGTGAGTTAGGCGGCACTGAAGCTTTCTTT
CDR3aa: CSVGELGGTEAFF

abundance: NA
j_gene: TRBJ2-7
len: 13
v_gene: TRBV18
d_gene: TRBD1
CDR3nt: TGTGCCAGCTCACCCGGGACAGGGGGCGAGCAGTACTTC
CDR3aa: CASSPGTGGEQYF

abundance: NA
j_gene: TRBJ1-1
len: 16
v_gene: TRBV6-1
d_gene: TRBD1
CDR3nt: TGTGCCAGCAGTGACCGAACAGGGGTCGGGGACACTGAAGCTTTCTTT
CDR3aa: CASSDRTGVGDTEAFF

abundance: NA
j_gene: TRBJ1-2
len: 14
v_gene: TRBV27
d_gene: TRBD1
CDR3nt: TGTGCCAGCAGTTTAGACAGGGGGGACTATGGCTACACCTTC
CDR3aa: CASSLDRGDYGYTF

abundance: NA
j_gene: TRBJ1-2
len: 15
v_gene: TRBV27
d_gene: NA
CDR3nt: TGTGCCAGCAGTTTCTTCGTCAGGGTTTTCTGTGGCTACACCTTC
CDR3aa: CASSFFVRVFCGYTF

abundance: NA
j_gene: TRBJ1-4
len: 11
v_gene: TRBV19
d_gene: NA
CDR3nt: TGTGCCAGTAGTATCGATGAAAAACTGTTTTTT
CDR3aa: CASSIDEKLFF

abundance: NA
j_gene: TRBJ1-1
len: 12
v_gene: TRBV6-5
d_gene: TRBD1
CDR3nt: TGTGCCAGCAGTCGACAGGGGATGGGAGCTTTCTTT
CDR3aa: CASSRQGMGAFF

abundance: NA
j_gene: TRBJ2-2
len: 12
v_gene: TRBV12-3/TRBV12-4
d_gene: NA
CDR3nt: TGTGCCAGCAGTCCTTACACCGGGGAGCTGTTTTTT
CDR3aa: CASSPYTGELFF

abundance: NA
j_gene: TRBJ1-1
len: 14
v_gene: TRBV10-1
d_gene: NA
CDR3nt: TGCGCCAGCAGTCGCGGGGTAGGAGTCACTGAAGCTTTCTTT
CDR3aa: CASSRGVGVTEAFF

abundance: once
j_gene: TRBJ1-1
len: 13
v_gene: TRBV5-1
d_gene: NA
CDR3nt: TGCGCCAGCAGCCCCGGGACACACACTGAAGCTTTCTTT
CDR3aa: CASSPGTHTEAFF

abundance: once
j_gene: TRBJ1-1
len: 14
v_gene: TRBV4-2
d_gene: NA
CDR3nt: TGTGCCAGCAGCGGACGGGGAGGAGGCCTTGAAGCTTTCTTT
CDR3aa: CASSGRGGGLEAFF

abundance: NA
j_gene: TRBJ1-3
len: 17
v_gene: TRBV9
d_gene: NA
CDR3nt: TGTGCCAGCAGCATTACAGGGATTGGTGACTCTGGAAACACCATATATTTT
CDR3aa: CASSITGIGDSGNTIYF

abundance: NA
j_gene: TRBJ1-1
len: 13
v_gene: TRBV3-1/TRBV3-2
d_gene: NA
CDR3nt: TGTGCCAGCACCACCGGGACTGCATCTGAAGCTTTCTTT
CDR3aa: CASTTGTASEAFF

abundance: NA
j_gene: TRBJ1-4
len: 15
v_gene: TRBV5-1
d_gene: NA
CDR3nt: TGCGCCAGCAGCTTAGCGGGGAGTGTGGGGGAAAAACTGTTTTTT
CDR3aa: CASSLAGSVGEKLFF

abundance: NA
j_gene: TRBJ2-3
len: 14
v_gene: TRBV6-5
d_gene: TRBD1
CDR3nt: TGTGCCAGCATCCGTGACAGGGTACCAGATACGCAGTATTTT
CDR3aa: CASIRDRVPDTQYF

abundance: NA
j_gene: TRBJ1-2
len: 14
v_gene: TRBV11-1
d_gene: NA
CDR3nt: TGTGCCAGCAAAGACAGGACCTCCAACTATGGCTACACCTTC
CDR3aa: CASKDRTSNYGYTF

abundance: NA
j_gene: TRBJ2-6
len: 19
v_gene: TRBV5-8
d_gene: TRBD1
CDR3nt: TGTGCCAGCAGCTTGCTTTTTGGGACAGGGGGCTCTGGGGCCAACGTCCTGACTTTC
CDR3aa: CASSLLFGTGGSGANVLTF

abundance: NA
j_gene: TRBJ2-3
len: 16
v_gene: TRBV28
d_gene: TRBD2
CDR3nt: TGTGCCAGCAGCCACGGACTAGCGGATGGTGGAGATACGCAGTATTTT
CDR3aa: CASSHGLADGGDTQYF

abundance: few
j_gene: TRBJ1-6
len: 11
v_gene: TRBV25-1
d_gene: TRBD1
CDR3nt: TGTGCCAGCGGACAGGGTTCACCCCTCCACTTT
CDR3aa: CASGQGSPLHF

abundance: few
j_gene: TRBJ1-5
len: 17
v_gene: TRBV7-9
d_gene: NA
CDR3nt: TGTGCCAGCAGCTTAGCCTCCTTGGGCACCTTCAATCAGCCCCAGCATTTT
CDR3aa: CASSLASLGTFNQPQHF

abundance: once
j_gene: TRBJ1-5
len: 13
v_gene: TRBV2
d_gene: NA
CDR3nt: TGTGCCAGCAGGCAGGGCCTCAATCAGCCCCAGCATTTT
CDR3aa: CASRQGLNQPQHF

abundance: NA
j_gene: TRBJ2-2
len: 14
v_gene: TRBV28
d_gene: NA
CDR3nt: TGTGCCAGCAGTTTAGGGGCTCCCAGCGGGGAGCTGTTTTTT
CDR3aa: CASSLGAPSGELFF

abundance: NA
j_gene: TRBJ1-2
len: 16
v_gene: TRBV4-1
d_gene: TRBD1
CDR3nt: TGCGCCAGCAGCCAGACCGGGACAGAAGCTAACTATGGCTACACCTTC
CDR3aa: CASSQTGTEANYGYTF

abundance: NA
j_gene: TRBJ1-5
len: 17
v_gene: TRBV6-2/TRBV6-3
d_gene: NA
CDR3nt: TGTGCCAGCAGTTATCACCCAGGCAGGGAGGTGAATCAGCCCCAGCATTTT
CDR3aa: CASSYHPGREVNQPQHF